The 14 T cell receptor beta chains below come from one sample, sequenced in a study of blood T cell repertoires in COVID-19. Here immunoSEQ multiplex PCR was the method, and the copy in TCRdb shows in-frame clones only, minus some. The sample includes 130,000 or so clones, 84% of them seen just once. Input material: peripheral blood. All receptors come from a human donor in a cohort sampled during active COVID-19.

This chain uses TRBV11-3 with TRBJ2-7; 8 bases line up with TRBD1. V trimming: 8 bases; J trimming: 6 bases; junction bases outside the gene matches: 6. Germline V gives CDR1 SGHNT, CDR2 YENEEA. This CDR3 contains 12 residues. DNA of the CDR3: TGTGCCAGCTCCGGGACAGGTGCCGAGCAGTACTTC. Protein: CASSGTGAEQYF.

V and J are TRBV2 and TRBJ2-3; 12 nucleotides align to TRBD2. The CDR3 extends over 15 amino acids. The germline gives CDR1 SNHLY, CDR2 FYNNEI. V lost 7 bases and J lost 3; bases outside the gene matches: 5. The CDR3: CASKRTSGETDTQYF. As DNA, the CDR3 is TGTGCCAGCAAAAGGACTAGCGGGGAGACAGATACGCAGTATTTT.

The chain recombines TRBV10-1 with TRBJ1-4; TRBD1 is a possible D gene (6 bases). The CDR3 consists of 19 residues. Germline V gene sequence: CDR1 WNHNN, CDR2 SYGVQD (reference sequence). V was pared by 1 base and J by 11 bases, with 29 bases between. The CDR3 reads CASSEFDSGTPLTHRKLFF. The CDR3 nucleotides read TGCGCCAGCAGTGAGTTCGACTCCGGGACACCACTGACCCATAGGAAACTGTTTTTT.

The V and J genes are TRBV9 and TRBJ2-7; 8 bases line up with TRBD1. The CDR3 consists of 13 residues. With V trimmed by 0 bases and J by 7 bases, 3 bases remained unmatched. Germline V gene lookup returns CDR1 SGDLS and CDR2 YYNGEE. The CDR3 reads CASSVARQGEQYF. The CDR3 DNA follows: TGTGCCAGCAGCGTAGCAAGACAGGGGGAGCAGTACTTC. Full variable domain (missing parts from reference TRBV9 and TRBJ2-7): DSGVTQTPKHLITATGQRVTLRCSPRSGDLSVYWYQQSLDQGLQFLIQYYNGEERAKGNILERFSAQQFPDLHSELNLSSLELGDSALYFCASSVARQGEQYFGPGTRLTVT.

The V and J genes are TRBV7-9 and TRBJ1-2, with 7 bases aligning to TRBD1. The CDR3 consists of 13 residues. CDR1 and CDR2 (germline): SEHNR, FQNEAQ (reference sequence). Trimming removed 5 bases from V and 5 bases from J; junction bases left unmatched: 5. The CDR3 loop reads CASSRDREYGYTF. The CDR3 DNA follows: TGTGCCAGCAGCAGAGACAGGGAGTATGGCTACACCTTC. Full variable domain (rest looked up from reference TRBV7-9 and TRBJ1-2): DTGVSQNPRHKITKRGQNVTFRCDPISEHNRLYWYRQTLGQGPEFLTYFQNEAQLEKSRLLSDRFSAERPKGSFSTLEIQRTEQGDSAMYLCASSRDREYGYTFGSGTRLTVV.

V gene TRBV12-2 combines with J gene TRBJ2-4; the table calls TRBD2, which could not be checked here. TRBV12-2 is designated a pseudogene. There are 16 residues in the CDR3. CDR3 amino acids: CASRGRTSGLKNIQYF. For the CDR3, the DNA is TGTGCAAGTCGGGGAAGGACTAGCGGGTTAAAAAACATTCAGTACTTC.

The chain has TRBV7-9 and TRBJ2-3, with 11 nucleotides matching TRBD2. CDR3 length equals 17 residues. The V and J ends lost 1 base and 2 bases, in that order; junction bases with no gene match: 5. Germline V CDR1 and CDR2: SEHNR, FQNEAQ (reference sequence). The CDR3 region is CASSLGSSGGITDTQYF. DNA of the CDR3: TGTGCCAGCAGCTTAGGGTCTAGCGGGGGGATCACAGATACGCAGTATTTT.

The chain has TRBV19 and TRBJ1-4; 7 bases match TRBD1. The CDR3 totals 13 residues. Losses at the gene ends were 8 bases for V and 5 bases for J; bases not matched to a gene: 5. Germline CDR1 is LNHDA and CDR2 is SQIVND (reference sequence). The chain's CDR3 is CASSGTVNEKLFF. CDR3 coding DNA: TGTGCCAGTTCCGGGACAGTCAATGAAAAACTGTTTTTT.

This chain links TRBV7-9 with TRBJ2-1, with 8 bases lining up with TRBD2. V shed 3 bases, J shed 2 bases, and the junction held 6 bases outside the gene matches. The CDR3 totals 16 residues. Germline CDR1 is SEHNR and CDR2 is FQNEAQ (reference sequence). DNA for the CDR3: TGTGCCAGCAGCTTGGCCAGCGGGGGCGCCTACAATGAGCAGTTCTTC. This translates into CASSLASGGAYNEQFF.

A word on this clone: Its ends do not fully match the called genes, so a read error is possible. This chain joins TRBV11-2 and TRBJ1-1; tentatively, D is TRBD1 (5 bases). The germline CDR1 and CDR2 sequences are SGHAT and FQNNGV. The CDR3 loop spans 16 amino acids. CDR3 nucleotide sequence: TGTGCCAGCAGCCTGTTTATCACAGGTCCTCCATTCCCTTTGGGATTT. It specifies CASSLFITGPPFPLGF.

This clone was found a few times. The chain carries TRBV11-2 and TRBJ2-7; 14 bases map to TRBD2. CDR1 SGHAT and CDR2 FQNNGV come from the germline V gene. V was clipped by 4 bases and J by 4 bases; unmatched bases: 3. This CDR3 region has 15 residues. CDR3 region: CASSSGTSGSYEQYF. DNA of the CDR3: TGTGCCAGCAGCTCTGGGACTAGCGGGAGTTACGAGCAGTACTTC.

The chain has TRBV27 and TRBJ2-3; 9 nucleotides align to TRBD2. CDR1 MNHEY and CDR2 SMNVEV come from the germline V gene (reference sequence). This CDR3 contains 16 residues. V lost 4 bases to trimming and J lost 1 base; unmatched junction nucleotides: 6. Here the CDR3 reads CASSSLAGRGTDTQYF. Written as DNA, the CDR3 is TGTGCCAGCAGTTCCCTAGCGGGGCGTGGCACAGATACGCAGTATTTT.

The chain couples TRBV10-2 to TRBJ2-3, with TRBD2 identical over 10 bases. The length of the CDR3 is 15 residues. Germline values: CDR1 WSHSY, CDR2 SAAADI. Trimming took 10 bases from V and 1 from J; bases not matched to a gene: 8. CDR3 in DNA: TGCGCCACCGGGACTAGCGTCCTCCGCACAGATACGCAGTATTTT. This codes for CATGTSVLRTDTQYF.

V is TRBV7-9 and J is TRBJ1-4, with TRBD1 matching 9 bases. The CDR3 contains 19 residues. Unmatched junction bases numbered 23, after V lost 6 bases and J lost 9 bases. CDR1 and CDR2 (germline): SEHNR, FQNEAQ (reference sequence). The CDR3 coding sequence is TGTGCCAGCAGTTCTGAAACCCCGGGACAGGGAGGATCATGGAAAAAACTGTTTTTT. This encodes CASSSETPGQGGSWKKLFF.